Following are 15 T cell receptor beta chains from one sample sequenced in a study of Ad26.COV2.S vaccination and SARS-CoV-2 variants. Documented treatment: over 15 received Ad26.COV2.S at low or high dose, single or two shots; 5 received placebo; per-sample allocation not given. Sampling happened 63 days after the first vaccine or placebo injection. The assay was immunoSEQ multiplex PCR, and TCRdb's table has in-frame clones only and misses some. The table includes 400,000 to 450,000 clones, approximately 92% detected once. The sample was peripheral blood, taken in a trial of Ad26.COV2.S vaccine versus placebo. These receptors all stem from a person aged 18-65 years who received the Ad26.COV2.S COVID-19 vaccine or a placebo.

J is TRBJ2-3 and V is TRBV29-1; 14 bases agree with TRBD2. CDR1 and CDR2 from the germline V gene are SQVTM and ANQGSEA. V shed 5 bases and J 3 bases; nucleotides not matched to a gene: 1. The CDR3 loop spans 14 amino acids. The CDR3 is CSVRTSGRTDTQYF. The CDR3 DNA is TGCAGCGTTAGGACTAGCGGGAGGACAGATACGCAGTATTTT.

The chain has TRBV6-2 or TRBV6-3 and TRBJ2-5; TRBD1 agrees at 7 bases. The CDR3 contains 14 residues. Germline CDR1 and CDR2: MNHEY and SVGEGT. V lost 6 bases to trimming and J lost 0 bases; unmatched junction nucleotides: 4. The CDR3 region has the DNA TGTGCCAGCAGCAAGACAGGGAACCAAGAGACCCAGTACTTC. It encodes CASSKTGNQETQYF.

The chain carries TRBV7-9 and TRBJ2-7; the D gene is possibly TRBD2 (5 bases). CDR1 is SEHNR and CDR2 is FQNEAQ in the germline V gene (reference sequence). This CDR3 region has 13 residues. V was trimmed by 4 bases and J by 1 base, leaving 8 bases between them. The CDR3 reads CASSSDSSYEQYF. As DNA, the CDR3 is TGTGCCAGCAGCTCGGACTCATCCTACGAGCAGTACTTC.

The genes are TRBV19 and TRBJ1-5; 9 bases align to TRBD1. The CDR3 has 14 residues. V lost 11 bases to trimming and J lost 6 bases; unmatched junction nucleotides: 11. Germline CDR1 is LNHDA and CDR2 is SQIVND (reference sequence). The CDR3 bases are TGTGCCGGGGCGGGACAGGGTTCGGGTCAGCCCCAGCATTTT. This sequence encodes CAGAGQGSGQPQHF.

J is TRBJ2-7 and V is TRBV7-2; 7 bases are shared with TRBD2. Germline values: CDR1 SGHTA, CDR2 FQGNSA. Unmatched junction bases numbered 10, after V lost 2 bases and J lost 0 bases. This CDR3 is built from 17 residues. CDR3: CASSLFGMAGVSYEQYF. The DNA of the CDR3 is TGTGCCAGCAGCTTATTCGGCATGGCGGGAGTCTCCTACGAGCAGTACTTC.

The chain employs TRBV28 and TRBJ2-7, with 7 bases lining up with TRBD2. Germline V CDR1 and CDR2: MDHEN, SYDVKM. The V gene end was trimmed by 5 bases and the J gene end by 6 bases; junction bases not matched to a gene: 13. The CDR3 has 15 amino acids. Here the CDR3 DNA reads TGTGCCAGCAGTCCGGGGGGTTCGGGGAGGAGCGAGCAGTACTTC. Amino acids: CASSPGGSGRSEQYF.

V is TRBV28 and J is TRBJ2-1, with 9 bases lining up with TRBD1. The CDR3 extends over 15 amino acids. Germline V CDR1 and CDR2: MDHEN, SYDVKM. With V trimmed by 3 bases and J by 7 bases, 7 bases remained unmatched. The CDR3 DNA sequence: TGTGCCAGCAGTTTTCTTAGGGACAGGGATAATGAGCAGTTCTTC. Translated, it gives CASSFLRDRDNEQFF.

The chain carries TRBV11-2 and TRBJ2-1; TRBD1 might be the D (6 bases). V lost 3 bases and J lost 9, with 15 bases in between. This CDR3 contains 14 residues. Germline CDR1 and CDR2: SGHAT and FQNNGV. The CDR3 sequence: CASSFWAGESEQFF. The CDR3 bases are TGTGCCAGCAGCTTTTGGGCAGGGGAGTCTGAGCAGTTCTTC.

In nucleotides, the CDR3 is TGTGCCAGCAGCCTCCGACTAGCGGGAGGGATCACAGATACGCAGTATTTT. It codes for CASSLRLAGGITDTQYF. The rearrangement joins TRBV7-6 to TRBJ2-3; TRBD2 matches at 14 bases. Trimming cost V 5 bases and J 2 bases; bases outside gene matches: 6. CDR3 length: 17 amino acids. The germline gives CDR1 SGHVS, CDR2 FNYEAQ.

The count of this clone is one. This sequence joins TRBV19 and TRBJ1-6; D is perhaps TRBD1 (6 bases). CDR1 and CDR2 from the germline V gene are LNHDA and SQIVND (reference sequence). This CDR3 has 14 amino acids. The ends were cut back, 7 bases at V and 9 bases at J, with 16 bases in the middle. The CDR3 nucleotides are TGTGCCAGTACCAGCAGGGGAATCGGTTCACCCCTCCACTTT. This gives the protein CASTSRGIGSPLHF.

The rearrangement uses TRBV9 and TRBJ2-3, with 7 bases aligning to TRBD2. CDR1 SGDLS and CDR2 YYNGEE come from the germline V gene. V lost 0 bases, J lost 2 bases, and 9 bases stayed unmatched. The CDR3 contains 17 residues. CDR3 in amino acids: CASSVDPTGGVTDTQYF. The CDR3 DNA is TGTGCCAGCAGCGTAGACCCCACGGGAGGAGTCACAGATACGCAGTATTTT.

The chain couples TRBV28 to TRBJ2-7; possible D gene TRBD1, 5 bases. The CDR3 is 15 residues long. V lost 9 bases, J lost 4 bases, and 22 bases lay in between. Germline CDR1 MDHEN, CDR2 SYDVKM. The CDR3 region has the DNA TGTGCCAGTTCAGGGCAGAATCTCAGATTATACGAGCAGTACTTC. This sequence encodes CASSGQNLRLYEQYF.

The rearrangement joins TRBV19 to TRBJ2-1; 9 bases match TRBD2. Germline CDR1 LNHDA, CDR2 SQIVND (reference sequence). This CDR3 comprises 16 residues. The V and J ends lost 5 bases and 2 bases, in that order; junction bases with no gene match: 7. The CDR3 coding sequence is TGTGCCAGTAGTCGATCCGGGACTAGCCCCTACAATGAGCAGTTCTTC. Translated: CASSRSGTSPYNEQFF.

This clone appeared a single time. V gene TRBV10-3 combines with J gene TRBJ1-1, with D possibly TRBD1 on 6 matching bases. CDR1 is ENHRY and CDR2 is SYGVKD in the germline V gene. The length of the CDR3 is 15 residues. With 0 bases removed from V and 1 base from J, the gap between germline ends came to 9 bases. The CDR3 DNA reads TGTGCCATCAGTGAGTCCCTGACAGGGAACACTGAAGCTTTCTTT. Protein sequence: CAISESLTGNTEAFF.

J is TRBJ1-3 and V is TRBV3-1 (or the pseudogene TRBV3-2), with no clear D. Trimming cost V 6 bases and J 3 bases, with 12 bases left between them. This CDR3 is 14 amino acids long. Germline V CDR1 and CDR2: LGHDT, YNNKEL (reference sequence). The CDR3 region has the DNA TGTGCCAGCAGTGATCCTCTAGGTGGAAACACCATATATTTT. Its protein product is CASSDPLGGNTIYF.